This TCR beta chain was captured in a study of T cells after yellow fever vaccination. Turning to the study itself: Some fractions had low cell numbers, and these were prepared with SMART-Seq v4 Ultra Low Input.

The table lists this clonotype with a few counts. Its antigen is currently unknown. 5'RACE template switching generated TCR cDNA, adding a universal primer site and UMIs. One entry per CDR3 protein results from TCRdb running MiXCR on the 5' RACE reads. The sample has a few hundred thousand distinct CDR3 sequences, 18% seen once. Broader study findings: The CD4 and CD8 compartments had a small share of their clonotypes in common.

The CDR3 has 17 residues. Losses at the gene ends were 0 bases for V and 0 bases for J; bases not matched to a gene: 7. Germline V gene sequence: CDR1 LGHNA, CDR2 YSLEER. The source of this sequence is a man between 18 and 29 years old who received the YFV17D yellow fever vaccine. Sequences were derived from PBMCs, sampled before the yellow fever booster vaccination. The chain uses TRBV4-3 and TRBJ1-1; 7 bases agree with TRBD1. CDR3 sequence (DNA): TGCGCCAGCAGCCAAGATTTAACAGGGGCTATGAACACTGAAGCTTTCTTT. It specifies CASSQDLTGAMNTEAFF.